These 11 T cell receptor beta chains share one sample of origin, sequenced in a study of T-cell reconstitution after alpha-beta-depleted transplantation in children. This sample's TCRbeta library carried unique molecular identifier barcodes. TCRdb re-called the PCR reads with MiXCR, one entry per CDR3 protein. The sample includes around 700,000 distinct CDR3 sequences, about an eighth of them seen just once. The specimen was PBMCs, collected before TCRalphabeta/CD19-depleted stem cell transplant. These receptors originate from a girl aged 2-10 years with congenital amegakaryocytic thrombocytopenia, due to receive a stem cell transplant.

This clonotype showed up many times. The rearrangement joins TRBV20-1 to TRBJ1-2; D is perhaps TRBD1 (5 bases). The germline CDR1 and CDR2 sequences are DFQATT and SNEGSKA (reference sequence). Trimming took 1 base from V and 5 from J, leaving 14 bases between them. The CDR3 sequence is 14 residues long. CDR3 region: CSARVSGGIYGYTF. The CDR3 nucleotides are TGCAGTGCTAGAGTTTCCGGGGGAATTTATGGCTACACCTTC.

This clonotype occurred many times. The chain joins TRBV6-5 to TRBJ2-3; D is unresolved. This CDR3 has 15 residues. The germline V gene encodes CDR1 MNHEY and CDR2 SVGAGI. The V and J ends lost 0 bases and 2 bases respectively, with 9 bases between them. The DNA of the CDR3 is TGTGCCAGCAGTTACTCGTCCTCCAACACAGATACGCAGTATTTT. It translates to CASSYSSSNTDTQYF.

V gene TRBV5-1 combines with J gene TRBJ2-2; maybe TRBD1 (6 bases). Trimming took off 0 bases at V and 1 base at J, with 13 bases between the two ends. The CDR3 sequence is 17 residues long. The germline gives CDR1 SGHRS, CDR2 YFSETQ. For the CDR3, the DNA is TGCGCCAGCAGCTTGGAGGGAGACAGGTTGAACACCGGGGAGCTGTTTTTT. This encodes CASSLEGDRLNTGELFF.

V and J are TRBV3-1 and TRBJ2-3; TRBD2 matches at 10 bases. Germline V CDR1 and CDR2: LGHDT, YNNKEL (reference sequence). This CDR3 region has 16 residues. Losses at the gene ends were 4 bases for V and 0 bases for J; bases not matched to a gene: 4. CDR3 nucleotide sequence: TGTGCCAGCAGCCGACGGACTAGCGGCAGCACAGATACGCAGTATTTT. This translates into CASSRRTSGSTDTQYF.

Ten or more counts support this clonotype. CDR3 sequence (DNA): TGTGCCAGCAGCCCCCGCCCACTAGCGAGCACCGGGGAGCTGTTTTTT. Translated, it gives CASSPRPLASTGELFF. The chain links TRBV7-2 to TRBJ2-2, with TRBD2 identical over 7 bases. The CDR3 consists of 16 residues. Trimming took 5 bases from V and 4 from J; bases not matched to a gene: 10. Germline CDR1 reads SGHTA; CDR2 reads FQGNSA.

This clonotype came up many times. The chain couples TRBV7-9 to TRBJ2-2; D is undetermined. CDR3 size: 14 residues. Germline V lookup: CDR1 SEHNR, CDR2 FQNEAQ (reference sequence). V lost 1 base, J lost 4 bases, and 7 bases lay in between. CDR3 coding DNA: TGTGCCAGCAGCTTAGAAGCTGGCACCGGGGAGCTGTTTTTT. This gives the protein CASSLEAGTGELFF.

This sequence joins TRBV20-1 and TRBJ2-1; 7 bases are a match to TRBD2. J gave up 12 bases and V 3 bases, and 23 bases lay outside the gene matches. The CDR3 spans 17 residues. CDR1 is DFQATT, CDR2 SNEGSKA, per germline (reference sequence). The CDR3 reads CSASRGNPSGGTYAQFF. Written as DNA, the CDR3 is TGCAGTGCTAGTCGGGGCAATCCTAGCGGAGGGACCTATGCGCAGTTCTTC.

This clonotype was seen a few times. The chain combines TRBV7-8 with TRBJ2-5, with D perhaps TRBD1 (5 bases). V was shortened by 6 bases and J by 5 bases, with 13 bases between the two germline ends. The germline CDR1 and CDR2 sequences are SGHVS and FQNEAQ. This CDR3 comprises 13 residues. The CDR3 sequence: CASSFRVGETQYF. The CDR3 coding sequence is TGTGCCAGCAGTTTCAGGGTAGGGGAGACCCAGTACTTC. The full variable domain, its missing parts supplied by reference TRBV7-8 and TRBJ2-5, is GAGVSQSPRYKVAKRGQDVALRCDPISGHVSLFWYQQALGQGPEFLTYFQNEAQLDKSGLPSDRFFAERPEGSVSTLKIQRTQQEDSAVYLCASSFRVGETQYFGPGTRLLVL.

In this sample, this clonotype turned up many times. The gene calls are TRBV29-1 and TRBJ2-3; no reliable D call. This CDR3 is built from 13 residues. Germline CDR1 and CDR2: SQVTM and ANQGSEA. The V end was cut by 4 bases, the J end by 2 bases, with 10 bases between. The CDR3 is CSVGGKYTDTQYF. CDR3 bases: TGCAGCGTTGGCGGAAAATACACAGATACGCAGTATTTT.

The rearrangement links TRBV29-1 to TRBJ2-7; D gene unclear. V was cut by 3 bases and J by 1 base, with 13 bases left in between. The CDR3 extends over 14 amino acids. The germline gives CDR1 SQVTM, CDR2 ANQGSEA. The CDR3 loop reads CSVEEPPPSYEQYF. The CDR3 DNA sequence: TGCAGCGTTGAGGAGCCTCCGCCTTCCTACGAGCAGTACTTC.

There are a few counts of this clonotype. The chain recombines TRBV3-1 with TRBJ2-7, with D perhaps matching TRBD2 (6 bases). V was shortened by 2 bases and J by 6 bases, with 14 bases between the two germline ends. The CDR3 consists of 14 residues. CDR1 is LGHDT and CDR2 is YNNKEL in the germline V gene (reference sequence). The CDR3, as DNA: TGTGCCAGCAGCCAAAAAGCGGGTGGCGGCGAGCAGTACTTC. This codes for CASSQKAGGGEQYF.